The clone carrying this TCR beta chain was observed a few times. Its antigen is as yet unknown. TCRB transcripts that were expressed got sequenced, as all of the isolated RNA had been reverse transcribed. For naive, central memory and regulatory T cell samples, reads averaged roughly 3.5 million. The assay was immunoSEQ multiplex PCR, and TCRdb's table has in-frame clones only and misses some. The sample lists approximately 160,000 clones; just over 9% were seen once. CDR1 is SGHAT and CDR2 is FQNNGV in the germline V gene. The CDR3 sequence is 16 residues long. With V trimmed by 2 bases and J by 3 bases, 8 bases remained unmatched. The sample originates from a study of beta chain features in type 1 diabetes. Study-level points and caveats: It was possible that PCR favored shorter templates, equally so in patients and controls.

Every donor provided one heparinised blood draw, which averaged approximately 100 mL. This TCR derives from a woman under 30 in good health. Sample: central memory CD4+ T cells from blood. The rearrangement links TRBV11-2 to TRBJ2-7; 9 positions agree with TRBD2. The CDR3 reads CASSLTTSGWNYEQYF. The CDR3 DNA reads TGTGCCAGCAGCTTAACAACTAGCGGGTGGAACTACGAGCAGTACTTC.